This TCR beta chain emerged from a study of cytomegalovirus exposure and HLA in healthy donors. CDR1 and CDR2 (germline): MNHEY, SMNVEV (reference sequence). The CDR3 has 18 amino acids. With V trimmed by 6 bases and J by 3 bases, 16 bases remained unmatched. The PCR used 60 Vbeta and 13 Jbeta primers. Clones were read by immunoSEQ multiplex PCR, and TCRdb kept only the in-frame ones, dropping some. The sample yields 60,000 or so clones, roughly 70% seen once. The sample comprised PBMCs. The chain combines TRBV27 with TRBJ2-4; 8 bases align to TRBD1. The TCR was taken from a man between 50 and 59 years old in good health and CMV-seropositive. CDR3 loop: CASSPGTGPLGGKNIQYF. The CDR3 bases are TGTGCCAGCAGCCCCGGGACAGGTCCTCTAGGGGGCAAAAACATTCAGTACTTC.